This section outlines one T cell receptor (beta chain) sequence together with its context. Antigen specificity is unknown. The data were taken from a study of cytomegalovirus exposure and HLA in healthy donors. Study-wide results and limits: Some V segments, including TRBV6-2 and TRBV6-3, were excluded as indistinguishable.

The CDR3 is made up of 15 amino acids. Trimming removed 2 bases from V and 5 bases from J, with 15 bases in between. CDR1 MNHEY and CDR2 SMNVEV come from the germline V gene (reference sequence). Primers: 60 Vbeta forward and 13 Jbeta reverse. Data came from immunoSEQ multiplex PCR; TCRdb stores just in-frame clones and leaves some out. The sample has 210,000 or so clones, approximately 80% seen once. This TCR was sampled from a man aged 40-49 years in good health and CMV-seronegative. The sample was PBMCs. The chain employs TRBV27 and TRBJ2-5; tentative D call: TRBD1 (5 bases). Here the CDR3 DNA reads TGTGCCAGCAGTTTAAGTAAGGTGGACATTGAGACCCAGTACTTC. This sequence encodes CASSLSKVDIETQYF.